The clone carrying this TCR beta chain was observed a single time. This sample was taken from a study of control samples from healthy donors and cancer patients. Data came from immunoSEQ multiplex PCR; TCRdb stores just in-frame clones and leaves some out. The table includes 75,000 to 100,000 clones, just under 90% detected once. This CDR3 is built from 15 residues. CDR1 is SNHLY, CDR2 FYNNEI, per germline. V was pared by 1 base and J by 5 bases, with 14 bases between. V and J are TRBV2 and TRBJ1-1; D not resolved. Sample: blood. The clonotype originates from a man aged 50 or older in good health. The CDR3 sequence: CASSEVDRPGTEAFF. The CDR3 DNA reads TGTGCCAGCAGTGAAGTGGATCGTCCGGGGACTGAAGCTTTCTTT.